Listed below are T cell receptor beta chains from one sample, sequenced in a study of T cell repertoires in cytomegalovirus infection. MiXCR, applied by TCRdb to the reads, yields one record per CDR3 protein. Altogether fewer than 200,000 distinct CDR3 sequences are present, roughly an eighth being singletons, with the ten largest covering 25% to 30%. The sequencing sample was made of PBMCs. These receptor sequences come from a human donor in good health (CMV status not recorded). Some clones in this sample may be carry-over from other donors' samples. The CDR3 runs from the conserved cysteine through the conserved F or W. Clone size, where shown, is once, few, many, or a class for clones that have expanded.

.	TRBJ1-1	TRBV11-2	CASSPRPGALSTEAFF
many	TRBJ2-1	TRBV2	CASSEERYEQFF
.	TRBJ2-1	TRBV10-3	CAISASGAYNEQFF
.	TRBJ2-1	TRBV6-6	CASTQRGFGTKKGRNEQFF
many	TRBJ2-7	TRBV7-9	CASSPYGGVIKGYEQYF
few	TRBJ2-7	TRBV23-1	CASSQISRGQGIYEQYF
.	TRBJ1-5	TRBV2	CASNRQDNQPQHF
many	TRBJ2-1	TRBV7-2	CASSARGSSYNEQFF
few	TRBJ2-5	TRBV7-3	CASSGDSLTHLQETQYF
many	TRBJ2-3	TRBV11-2	CASIRGGGDTQYF
many	TRBJ1-5	TRBV7-6	CASSLIQAGKPQHF
.	TRBJ2-7	TRBV28	CASRTGQIYEQYF
many	TRBJ2-3	TRBV7-2	CASSSTSVSDTQYF
.	TRBJ2-2	TRBV7-6	CASTTDRNTGDLFF
many	TRBJ1-1	TRBV5-1	CASSIDPPGANTEAFF
few	TRBJ2-2	TRBV29-1	CSVEDQDRDGTGELFF
.	TRBJ1-1	TRBV5-6	CASSATLQGNTEAFF
few	TRBJ1-2	TRBV5-1	CASSESANYGYTF
.	TRBJ2-7	TRBV6-6	CASSYDRGVAYEQYF
many	TRBJ2-7	TRBV7-3	CASSLGLTTEQYF